This T cell receptor beta chain was identified during a study of OX40 agonist ivuxolimab in advanced cancers. Study in general: Mean age about 60 years, range about 23 to 85; approximately 83% male. Antecedent anti-PD-1, anti-PD-L1 or anti-CTLA-4 therapy was permissible, with under 50% having received some.

With baseline, cycle 4 day 1, and cycle 7 day 1 as timepoints, blood was sampled. The table lists this clone with a count of one. Its antigen is as yet unknown. Germline V lookup: CDR1 MNHEY, CDR2 SVGAGI. The ends were cut back, 5 bases at V and 0 bases at J, with 5 bases in the middle. This CDR3 has 14 amino acids. Study-level points and caveats: Expanded clones were, on average, more numerous in CD8+ T cells than in CD4+.

Clones were sequenced by immunoSEQ multiplex PCR, and TCRdb holds only the in-frame ones, with some missing. The sample lists under 35,000 clones, around 80% seen once, with about 10% in the top ten. V is TRBV6-5 and J is TRBJ2-6, with D unclear. The specimen was CD4+ or CD8+ T cells sorted from blood, collected in a trial of the OX40 agonist ivuxolimab. The clonotype originates from an adult with an advanced solid tumor such as melanoma, head and neck, liver or kidney cancer. The chain's CDR3 is CASSSLSGANVLTF. The CDR3 coding sequence is TGTGCCAGCAGTAGTCTCTCTGGGGCCAACGTCCTGACTTTC.